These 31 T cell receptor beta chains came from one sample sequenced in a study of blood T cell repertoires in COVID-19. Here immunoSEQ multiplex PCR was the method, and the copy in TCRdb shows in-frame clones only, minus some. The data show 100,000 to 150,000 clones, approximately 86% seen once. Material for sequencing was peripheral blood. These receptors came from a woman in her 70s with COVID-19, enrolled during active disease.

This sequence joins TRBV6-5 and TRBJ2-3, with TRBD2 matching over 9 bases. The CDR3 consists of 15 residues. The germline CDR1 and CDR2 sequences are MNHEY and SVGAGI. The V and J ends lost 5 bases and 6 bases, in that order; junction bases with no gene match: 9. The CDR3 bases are TGTGCCAGCAGTCAAAGCCGGACTAGCGTGGATACGCAGTATTTT. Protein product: CASSQSRTSVDTQYF.

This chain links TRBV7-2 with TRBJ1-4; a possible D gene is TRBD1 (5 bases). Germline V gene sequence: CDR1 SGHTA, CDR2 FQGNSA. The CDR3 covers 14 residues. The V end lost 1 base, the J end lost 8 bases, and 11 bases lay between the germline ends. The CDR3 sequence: CASSLGGGREKLFF. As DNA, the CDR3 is TGTGCCAGCAGCTTAGGGGGGGGACGGGAAAAACTGTTTTTT.

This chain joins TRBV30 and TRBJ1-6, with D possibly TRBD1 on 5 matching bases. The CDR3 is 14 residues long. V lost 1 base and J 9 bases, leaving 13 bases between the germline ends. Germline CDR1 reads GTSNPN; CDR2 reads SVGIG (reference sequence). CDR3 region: CAWSGGARGSPLHF. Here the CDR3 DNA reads TGTGCCTGGAGTGGCGGGGCCCGTGGTTCACCCCTCCACTTT.

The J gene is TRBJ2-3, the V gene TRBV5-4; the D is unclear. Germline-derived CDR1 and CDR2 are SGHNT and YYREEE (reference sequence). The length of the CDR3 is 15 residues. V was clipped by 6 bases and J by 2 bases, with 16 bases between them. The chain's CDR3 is CASNRYSKNTDTQYF. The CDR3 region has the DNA TGTGCCAGCAACCGATACTCAAAAAACACAGATACGCAGTATTTT.

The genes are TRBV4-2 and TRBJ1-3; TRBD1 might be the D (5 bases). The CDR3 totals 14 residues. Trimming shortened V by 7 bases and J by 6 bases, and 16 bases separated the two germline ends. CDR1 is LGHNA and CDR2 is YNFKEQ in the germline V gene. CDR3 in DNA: TGTGCCAGCAAGGTCTGGGGGGATTCAAACACCATATATTTT. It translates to CASKVWGDSNTIYF.

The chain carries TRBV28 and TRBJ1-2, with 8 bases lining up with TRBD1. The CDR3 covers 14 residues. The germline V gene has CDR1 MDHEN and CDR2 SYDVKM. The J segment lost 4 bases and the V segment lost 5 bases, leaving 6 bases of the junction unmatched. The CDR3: CASSIQGESYGYTF. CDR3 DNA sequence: TGTGCCAGCAGTATACAGGGGGAGAGCTATGGCTACACCTTC.

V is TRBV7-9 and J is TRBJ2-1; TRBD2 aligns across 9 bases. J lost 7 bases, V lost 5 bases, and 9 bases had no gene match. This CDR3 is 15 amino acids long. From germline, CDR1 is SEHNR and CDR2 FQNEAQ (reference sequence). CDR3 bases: TGTGCCAGCAGCGTTAGCGGGGGCCCAGGGAATGAGCAGTTCTTC. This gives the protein CASSVSGGPGNEQFF.

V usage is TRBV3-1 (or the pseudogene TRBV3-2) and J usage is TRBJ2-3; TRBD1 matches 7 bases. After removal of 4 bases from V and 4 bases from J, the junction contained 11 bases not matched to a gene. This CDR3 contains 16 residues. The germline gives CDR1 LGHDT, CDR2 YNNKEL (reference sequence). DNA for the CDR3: TGTGCCAGCAGCCCCGCCCGGACAGGAATGGCAGATACGCAGTATTTT. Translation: CASSPARTGMADTQYF.

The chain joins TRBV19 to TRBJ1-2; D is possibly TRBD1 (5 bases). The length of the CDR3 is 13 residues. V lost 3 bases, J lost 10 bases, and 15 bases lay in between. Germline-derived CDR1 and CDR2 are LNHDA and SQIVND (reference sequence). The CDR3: CASSIGGYGVYTF. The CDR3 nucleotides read TGTGCCAGTAGTATCGGGGGTTATGGTGTCTACACCTTC.

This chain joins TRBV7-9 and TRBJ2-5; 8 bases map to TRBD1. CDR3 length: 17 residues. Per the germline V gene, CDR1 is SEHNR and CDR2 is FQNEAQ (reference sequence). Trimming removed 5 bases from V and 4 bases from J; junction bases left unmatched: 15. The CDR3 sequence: CASSRATSDRVVETQYF. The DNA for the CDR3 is TGTGCCAGCAGCCGAGCCACTTCGGACAGGGTTGTAGAGACCCAGTACTTC.

The CDR3 is CASSYERVGRDSPLHF. The CDR3, as DNA: TGTGCCAGCAGTTACGAACGTGTGGGCAGGGATTCACCCCTCCACTTT. The gene calls are TRBV6-5 and TRBJ1-6, with D perhaps matching TRBD1 (5 bases). V shed 2 bases and J shed 8 bases, with 16 bases lying between them. This CDR3 spans 16 amino acids. CDR1 is MNHEY and CDR2 is SVGAGI in the germline V gene.

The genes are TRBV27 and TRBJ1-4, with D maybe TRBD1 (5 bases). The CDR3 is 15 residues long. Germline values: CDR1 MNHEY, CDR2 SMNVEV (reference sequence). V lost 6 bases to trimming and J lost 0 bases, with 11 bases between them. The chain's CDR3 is CASSTAGTTNEKLFF. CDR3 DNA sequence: TGTGCCAGCAGCACCGCAGGGACAACTAATGAAAAACTGTTTTTT.

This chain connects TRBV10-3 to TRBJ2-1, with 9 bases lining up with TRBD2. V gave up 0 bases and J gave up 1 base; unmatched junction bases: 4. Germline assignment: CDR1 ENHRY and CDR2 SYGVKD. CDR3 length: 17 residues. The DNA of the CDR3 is TGTGCCATCAGTGAGTCGCTAGCGGGGCCATCCTACAATGAGCAGTTCTTC. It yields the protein CAISESLAGPSYNEQFF.

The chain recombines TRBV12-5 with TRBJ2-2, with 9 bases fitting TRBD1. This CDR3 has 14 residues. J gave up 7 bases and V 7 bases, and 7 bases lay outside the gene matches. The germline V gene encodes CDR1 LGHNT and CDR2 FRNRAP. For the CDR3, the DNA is TGTGCTAGTGTATCCGGGACAGGGCACGGGGAGCTGTTTTTT. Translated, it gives CASVSGTGHGELFF. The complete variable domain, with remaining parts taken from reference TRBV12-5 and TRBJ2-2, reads DARVTQTPRHKVTEMGQEVTMRCQPILGHNTVFWYRQTMMQGLELLAYFRNRAPLDDSGMPKDRFSAEMPDATLATLKIQPSEPRDSAVYFCASVSGTGHGELFFGEGSRLTVL.

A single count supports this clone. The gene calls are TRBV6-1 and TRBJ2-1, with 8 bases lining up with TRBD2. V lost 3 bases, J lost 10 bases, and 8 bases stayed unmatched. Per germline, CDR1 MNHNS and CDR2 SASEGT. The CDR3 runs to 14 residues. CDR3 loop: CASSDVAGPREQFF. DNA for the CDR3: TGTGCCAGCAGTGATGTAGCGGGGCCAAGGGAGCAGTTCTTC.

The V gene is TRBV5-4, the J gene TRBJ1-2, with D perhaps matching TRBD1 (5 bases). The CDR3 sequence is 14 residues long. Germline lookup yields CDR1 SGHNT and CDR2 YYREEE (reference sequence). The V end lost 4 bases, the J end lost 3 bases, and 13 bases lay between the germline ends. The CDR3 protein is CASSTGLLDYGYTF. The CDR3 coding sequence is TGTGCCAGCAGCACGGGACTCCTTGACTATGGCTACACCTTC.

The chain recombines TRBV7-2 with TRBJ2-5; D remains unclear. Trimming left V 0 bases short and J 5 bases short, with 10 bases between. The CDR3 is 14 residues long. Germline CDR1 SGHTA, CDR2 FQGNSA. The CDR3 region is CASSLASLTETQYF. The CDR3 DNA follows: TGTGCCAGCAGCTTAGCGTCCCTAACTGAGACCCAGTACTTC.

In nucleotides, the CDR3 is TGTGCCAGTAGTCCGGGGGGACAGGGAGGTCAAGAGACCCAGTACTTC. It is translated as CASSPGGQGGQETQYF. V is TRBV19 and J is TRBJ2-5, with 9 bases lining up with TRBD1. The V gene's germline CDR1 is LNHDA and CDR2 SQIVND (reference sequence). J was trimmed by 2 bases and V by 5 bases; bases with no gene match: 9. The CDR3 covers 16 residues.

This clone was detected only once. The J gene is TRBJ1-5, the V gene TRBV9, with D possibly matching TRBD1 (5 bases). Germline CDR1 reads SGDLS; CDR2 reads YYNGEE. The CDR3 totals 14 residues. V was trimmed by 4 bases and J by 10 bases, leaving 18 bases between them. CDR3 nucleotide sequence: TGTGCCAGCAGCTGGCGGGACGTTGATTTTCCCCAGCATTTT. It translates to CASSWRDVDFPQHF.

The CDR3 loop is CASSPGYVSYEQYF. As DNA, the CDR3 is TGCGCCAGCAGCCCAGGCTACGTCTCCTACGAGCAGTACTTC. This sequence joins TRBV4-1 and TRBJ2-7; no firm D call. The CDR3 contains 14 residues. Trimming cost V 4 bases and J 0 bases, with 10 bases left between them. Looked up from germline, CDR1 is MGHRA and CDR2 is YSYEKL.

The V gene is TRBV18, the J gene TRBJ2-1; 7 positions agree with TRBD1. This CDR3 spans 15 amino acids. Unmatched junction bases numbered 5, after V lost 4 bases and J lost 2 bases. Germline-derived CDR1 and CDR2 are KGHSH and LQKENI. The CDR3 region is CASSQGAEAYNEQFF. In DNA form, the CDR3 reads TGTGCCAGCTCACAGGGGGCCGAGGCCTACAATGAGCAGTTCTTC.

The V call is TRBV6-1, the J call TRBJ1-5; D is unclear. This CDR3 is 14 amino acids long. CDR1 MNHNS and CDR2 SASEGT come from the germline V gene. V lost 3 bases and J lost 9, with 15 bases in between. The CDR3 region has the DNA TGTGCCAGCAGTGAGATGTCCTCGGGAATGCCCCAGCATTTT. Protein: CASSEMSSGMPQHF.

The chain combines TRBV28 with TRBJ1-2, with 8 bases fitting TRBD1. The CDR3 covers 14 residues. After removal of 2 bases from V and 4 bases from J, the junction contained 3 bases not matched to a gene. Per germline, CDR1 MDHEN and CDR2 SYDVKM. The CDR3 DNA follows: TGTGCCAGCAGTTTAGGACAGGGAACCTATGGCTACACCTTC. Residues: CASSLGQGTYGYTF.

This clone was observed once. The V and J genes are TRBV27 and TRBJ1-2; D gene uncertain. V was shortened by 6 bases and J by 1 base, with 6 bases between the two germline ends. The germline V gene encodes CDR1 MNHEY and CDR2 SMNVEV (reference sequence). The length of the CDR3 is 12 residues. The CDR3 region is CASSPDNYGYTF. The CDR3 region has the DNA TGTGCCAGCAGCCCAGATAACTATGGCTACACCTTC.

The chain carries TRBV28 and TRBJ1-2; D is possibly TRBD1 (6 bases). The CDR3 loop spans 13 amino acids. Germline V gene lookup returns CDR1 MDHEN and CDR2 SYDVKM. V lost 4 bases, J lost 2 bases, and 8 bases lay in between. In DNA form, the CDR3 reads TGTGCCAGCAGTTACAGGGCCAACTATGGCTACACCTTC. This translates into CASSYRANYGYTF.

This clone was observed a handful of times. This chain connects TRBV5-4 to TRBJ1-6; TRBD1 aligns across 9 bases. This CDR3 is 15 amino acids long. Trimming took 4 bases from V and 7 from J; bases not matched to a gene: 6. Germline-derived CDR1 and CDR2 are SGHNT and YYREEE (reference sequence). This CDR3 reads CASSPRDRENSPLHF. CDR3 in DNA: TGTGCCAGCAGCCCCCGGGACAGGGAAAATTCACCCCTCCACTTT.

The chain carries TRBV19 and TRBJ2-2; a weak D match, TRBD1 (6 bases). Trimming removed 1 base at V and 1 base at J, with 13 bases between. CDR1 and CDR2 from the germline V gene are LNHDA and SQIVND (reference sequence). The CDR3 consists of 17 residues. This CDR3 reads CASSIAPGRGNTGELFF. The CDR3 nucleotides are TGTGCCAGTAGTATAGCTCCGGGCAGGGGGAACACCGGGGAGCTGTTTTTT.

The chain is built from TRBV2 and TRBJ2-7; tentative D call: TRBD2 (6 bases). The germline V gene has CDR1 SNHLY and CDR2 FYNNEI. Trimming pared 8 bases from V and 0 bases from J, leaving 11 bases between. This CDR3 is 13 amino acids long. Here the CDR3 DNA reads TGTGCCAGCGGCGGGATGAGCTCCTACGAGCAGTACTTC. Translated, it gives CASGGMSSYEQYF.

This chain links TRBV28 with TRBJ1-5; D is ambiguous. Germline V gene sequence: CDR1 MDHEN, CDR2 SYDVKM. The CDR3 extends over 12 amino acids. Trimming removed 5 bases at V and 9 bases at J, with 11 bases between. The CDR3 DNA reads TGTGCCAGCAGTCTCCCACTCGGGCCCCAGCATTTT. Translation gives CASSLPLGPQHF.

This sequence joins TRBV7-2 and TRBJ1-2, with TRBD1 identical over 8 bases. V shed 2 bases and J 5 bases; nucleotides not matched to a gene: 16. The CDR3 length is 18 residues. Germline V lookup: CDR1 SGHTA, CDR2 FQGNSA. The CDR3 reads CASSLRQGLSSGKYGYTF. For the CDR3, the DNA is TGTGCCAGCAGCTTAAGACAGGGGCTCTCTTCGGGAAAGTATGGCTACACCTTC.

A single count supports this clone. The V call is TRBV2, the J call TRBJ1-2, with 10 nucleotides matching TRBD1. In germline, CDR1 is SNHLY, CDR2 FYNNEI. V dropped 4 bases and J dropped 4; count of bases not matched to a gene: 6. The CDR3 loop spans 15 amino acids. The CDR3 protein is CASSAAGTGVYGYTF. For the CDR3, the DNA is TGTGCCAGCAGTGCAGCCGGGACAGGGGTCTATGGCTACACCTTC.